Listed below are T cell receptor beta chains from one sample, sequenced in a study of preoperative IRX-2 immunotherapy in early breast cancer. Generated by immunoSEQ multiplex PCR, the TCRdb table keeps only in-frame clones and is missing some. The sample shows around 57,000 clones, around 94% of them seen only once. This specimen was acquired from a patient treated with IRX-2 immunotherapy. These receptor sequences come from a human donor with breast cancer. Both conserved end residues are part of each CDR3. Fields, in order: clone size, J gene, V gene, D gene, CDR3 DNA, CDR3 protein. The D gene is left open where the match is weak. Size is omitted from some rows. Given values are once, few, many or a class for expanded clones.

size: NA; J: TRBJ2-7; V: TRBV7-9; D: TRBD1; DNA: TGTGCCAGCAGCGCCACGACAGGGGGCTACGAGCAGTACTTC; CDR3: CASSATTGGYEQYF
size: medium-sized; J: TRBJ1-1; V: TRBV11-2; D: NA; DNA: TGTGCCAGCAGCTTATCCCCCGTGGCTGAAGCTTTCTTT; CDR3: CASSLSPVAEAFF
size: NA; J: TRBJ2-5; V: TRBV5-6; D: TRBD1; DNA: TGTGCCAGCAGCGAGCAGGGGGCTGGAGAGACCCAGTACTTC; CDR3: CASSEQGAGETQYF
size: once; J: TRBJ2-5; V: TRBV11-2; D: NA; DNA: TGTGCCAGCAGCTCGCCAAGGCTCCGGGGCTACTTACGAGAGACCCAGTACTTC; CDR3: CASSSPRLRGYLRETQYF
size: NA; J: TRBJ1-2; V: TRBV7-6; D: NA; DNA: TGTGCCAGCAGCCCAGACAGTATCGACTATGGCTACACCTTC; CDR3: CASSPDSIDYGYTF
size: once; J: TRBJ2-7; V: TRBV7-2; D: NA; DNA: TGTGCCAGCAGCCCCCGAACCTACGAGCAGTACTTC; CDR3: CASSPRTYEQYF
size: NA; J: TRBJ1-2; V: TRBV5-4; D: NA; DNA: TGTGCCAGCAGCCAGCTCACGGGGGGCGTAAATGGCTACACCTTC; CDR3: CASSQLTGGVNGYTF
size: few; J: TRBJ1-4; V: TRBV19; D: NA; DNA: TGTGCCAGTAGTAGACGACGGGAGAAACTGTTTTTT; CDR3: CASSRRREKLFF
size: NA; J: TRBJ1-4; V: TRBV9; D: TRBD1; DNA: TGTGCCAGCAGCGTAGGACAGGGGGCGGCTGAAAAACTGTTTTTT; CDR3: CASSVGQGAAEKLFF
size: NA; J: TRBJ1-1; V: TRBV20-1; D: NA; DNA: TGCAGGGGAGGGGCCCCAACTGAAGCTTTCTTT; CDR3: CRGGAPTEAFF
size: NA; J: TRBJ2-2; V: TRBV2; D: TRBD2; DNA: TGTGCCATCCAGCGGGCTAGCGGGATTTACCCCGGGGAGCTGTTTTTT; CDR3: CAIQRASGIYPGELFF
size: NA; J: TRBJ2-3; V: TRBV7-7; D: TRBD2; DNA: TGTGCCAGCAGCTTAGTCGGGGGGGGTCATACAGATACGCAGTATTTT; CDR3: CASSLVGGGHTDTQYF
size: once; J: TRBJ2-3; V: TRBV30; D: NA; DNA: TGTGCCCGCACGCTGGGAGATACGCAGTATTTT; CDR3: CARTLGDTQYF
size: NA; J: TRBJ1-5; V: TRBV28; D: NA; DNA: TGTGCCAGCAGTTTTGAGAGGCCCCAGCATTTT; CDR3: CASSFERPQHF
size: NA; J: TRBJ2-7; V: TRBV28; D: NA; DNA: TGTGCCAGCAGTTTGGAGAGCTCCTACGAGCAGTACTTC; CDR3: CASSLESSYEQYF
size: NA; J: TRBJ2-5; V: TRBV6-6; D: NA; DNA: TGTGCCAGCGGTTTAGGCCTAGGCCAAGAGACCCAGTACTTC; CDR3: CASGLGLGQETQYF
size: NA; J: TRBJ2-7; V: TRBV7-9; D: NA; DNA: TGTGCCAGCAGCAACAGCGCTACCTACGAGCAGTACTTC; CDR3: CASSNSATYEQYF
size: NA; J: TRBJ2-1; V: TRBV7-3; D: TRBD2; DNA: TGTGCCAGCAGCTTATTCCAGCGGGGGTTTAATGAGCAGTTCTTC; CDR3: CASSLFQRGFNEQFF
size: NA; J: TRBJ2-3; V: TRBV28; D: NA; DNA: TGTGCCAGCAGCCAGGCTGCTACGCAGTATTTT; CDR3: CASSQAATQYF
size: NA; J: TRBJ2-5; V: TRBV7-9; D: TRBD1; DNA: TGTGCCAGCAGCCCAAAAGGGACAGGGGGACGGACCCAGTACTTC; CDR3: CASSPKGTGGRTQYF
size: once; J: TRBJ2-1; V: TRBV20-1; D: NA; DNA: TGCAGTGCTAGAGTATACAATGAGCAGTTCTTC; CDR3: CSARVYNEQFF
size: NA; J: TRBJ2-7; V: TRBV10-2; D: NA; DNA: TGCGCCAGCAGTGAATTCCTGTCGACCCCCCGCGAGCAGTACTTC; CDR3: CASSEFLSTPREQYF
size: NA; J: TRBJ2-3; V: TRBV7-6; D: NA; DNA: TGTGCCAGCAGCGGGGCCGGCGGAGATACGCAGTATTTT; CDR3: CASSGAGGDTQYF
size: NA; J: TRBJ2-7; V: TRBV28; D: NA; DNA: TGTGCCAGCAGCCTGATCAGGGAGGACGTATTTGGCGAGCAGTACTTC; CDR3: CASSLIREDVFGEQYF
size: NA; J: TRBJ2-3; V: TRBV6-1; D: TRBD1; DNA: TGTGCCAGCAGTGAAATGACAGGGGTTTCCGCAGATACGCAGTATTTT; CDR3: CASSEMTGVSADTQYF
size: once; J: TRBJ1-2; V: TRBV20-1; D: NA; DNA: TGCAGTGCCAACGGGATCTATGGCTACACCTTC; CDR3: CSANGIYGYTF
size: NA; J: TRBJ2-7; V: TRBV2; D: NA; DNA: TGTGCCAGCAGTAGGGATGGCGAGCAGTACTTC; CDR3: CASSRDGEQYF
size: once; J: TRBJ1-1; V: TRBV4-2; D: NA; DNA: TGTGCCAGCAGCCAAGGAAACAGAAACACTGAAGCTTTCTTT; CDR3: CASSQGNRNTEAFF
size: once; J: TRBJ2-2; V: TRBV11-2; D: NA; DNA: TGTGCCAGCAGCTCCCCTAGAGGCACCGGGGAGCTGTTTTTT; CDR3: CASSSPRGTGELFF
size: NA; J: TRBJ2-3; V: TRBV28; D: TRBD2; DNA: TGTGCCAGCAGTTCGATAGCGGGAGGGACGGATACGCAGTATTTT; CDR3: CASSSIAGGTDTQYF
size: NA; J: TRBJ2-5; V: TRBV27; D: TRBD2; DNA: TGTGCCAGTCAGACTAGCTTCGCCCAAGAGACCCAGTACTTC; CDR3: CASQTSFAQETQYF
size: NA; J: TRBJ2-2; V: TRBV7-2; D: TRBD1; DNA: TGTGCCAGCAGCTTAGCGACAGGGGGCAAATCCGGGGAGCTGTTTTTT; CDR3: CASSLATGGKSGELFF
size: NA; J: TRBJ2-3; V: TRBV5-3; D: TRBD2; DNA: TGTGCCAGAAGCTTGGTTGGGGGGAGGGCCCCAGATACGCAGTATTTT; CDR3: CARSLVGGRAPDTQYF
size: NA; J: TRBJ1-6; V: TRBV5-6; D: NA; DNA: TGTGCCAGTCAGAGCTCCTATAATTCACCCCTCCACTTT; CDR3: CASQSSYNSPLHF
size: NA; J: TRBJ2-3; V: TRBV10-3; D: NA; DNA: TGTGCCATCAGTGAGAGTACAGGGCCAGATACGCAGTATTTT; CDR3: CAISESTGPDTQYF
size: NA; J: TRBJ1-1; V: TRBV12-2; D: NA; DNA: TGTGCAAGTCGCCCCCCCCCAGGCGGCCAGAACACTGAAGCTTTCTTT; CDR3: CASRPPPGGQNTEAFF
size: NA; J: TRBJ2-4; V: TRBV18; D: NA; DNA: TGTGCCAGCTCACCCACCCAGGCCGGGCGGGATGACATTCAGTACTTC; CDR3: CASSPTQAGRDDIQYF
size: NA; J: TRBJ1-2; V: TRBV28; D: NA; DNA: TGTGCCAGCAGTTCCCCAGGGGACTATGATGGCTACACCTTC; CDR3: CASSSPGDYDGYTF
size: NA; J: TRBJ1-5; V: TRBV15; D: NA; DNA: TGTGCCACCAGCAGAGATCCCACTCAGCCCCAGCATTTT; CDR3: CATSRDPTQPQHF
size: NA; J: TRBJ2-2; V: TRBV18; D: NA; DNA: TGTGCCAGCTCACCAGCCAGGTTTGGCACCGGGGAGCTGTTTTTT; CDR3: CASSPARFGTGELFF
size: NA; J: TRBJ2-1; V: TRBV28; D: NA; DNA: TGTGCCACCAGAGCATGGGGGGTTGGTGAGCAGTTCTTC; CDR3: CATRAWGVGEQFF
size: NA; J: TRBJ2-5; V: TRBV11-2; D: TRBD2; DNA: TGTGCCAGCAGCTCCACAGCGGGAGGGGGTTTAGAGACCCAGTACTTC; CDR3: CASSSTAGGGLETQYF
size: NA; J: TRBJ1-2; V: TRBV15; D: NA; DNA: TGTGCCACCAGCAGGGGGGGGGATCGACTCTATGGCTACACCTTC; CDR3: CATSRGGDRLYGYTF
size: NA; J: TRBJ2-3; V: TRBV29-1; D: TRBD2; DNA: TGCAGCGTTGAAGGGGTCGTCTGGCGGGGGGGCGGGGCAGATACGCAGTATTTT; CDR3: CSVEGVVWRGGGADTQYF
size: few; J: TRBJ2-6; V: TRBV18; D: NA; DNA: TGTGCCAGCTCTCCGGGGACACGGTCCGGGGCCAACGTCCTGACTTTC; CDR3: CASSPGTRSGANVLTF
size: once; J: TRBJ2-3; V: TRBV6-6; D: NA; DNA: TGTGCCAGCACTGCAGGGTATACGCAGTATTTT; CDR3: CASTAGYTQYF
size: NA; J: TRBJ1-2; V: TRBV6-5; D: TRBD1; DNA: TGTGCCAGCAGACTAGGACAGGGAGGTGGCTACACCTTC; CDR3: CASRLGQGGGYTF
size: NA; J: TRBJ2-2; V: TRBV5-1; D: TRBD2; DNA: TGCGCCAGCACCTTTGGACTGGCGGGAGGCAACACCGGGGAGCTGTTTTTT; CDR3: CASTFGLAGGNTGELFF
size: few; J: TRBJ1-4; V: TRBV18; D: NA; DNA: TGTGCCAGCTCACCGACCTGGGGTGAGAGTACGTATGAAAAACTGTTTTTT; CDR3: CASSPTWGESTYEKLFF
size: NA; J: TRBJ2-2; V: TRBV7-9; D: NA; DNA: TGTGCCAGCAGCGGTTTCGTTCTGTGGGCTGCCGGGGAGCTGTTTTTT; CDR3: CASSGFVLWAAGELFF
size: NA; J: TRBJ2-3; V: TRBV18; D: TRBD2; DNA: TGTGCCAGCTCACCAGGGACTAGCGGGAGGGCCCCAGATACGCAGTATTTT; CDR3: CASSPGTSGRAPDTQYF
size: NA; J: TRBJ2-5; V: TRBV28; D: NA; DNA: TGTGCCAGCAGTTTCCCTCGGAGGGGGGTGGAAGAGACCCAGTACTTC; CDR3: CASSFPRRGVEETQYF
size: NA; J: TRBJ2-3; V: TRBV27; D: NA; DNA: TGTGCCAGCAGTTTAGGGGTGGGTACGCAGTATTTT; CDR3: CASSLGVGTQYF